This TCR beta chain is from a study of cytomegalovirus exposure and HLA in healthy donors (dated by TCRdb to the late 2010s). At the level of the whole study: In an earlier analysis of 587 of the donors, about 270 Gb of sequence data and about 110 million unique TCR beta sequences from roughly 190 million T cells were reported. Every repertoire in the discovery cohort had been generated on one and the same sequencing platform. High-throughput TCR immunosequencing, statistical association of individual TCRs with disease status, and machine learning were combined to predict cytomegalovirus infection status. Among roughly 400 genotyped donors of the cohort, an average of around 240,000 unique TCR beta nucleotide sequences was sequenced per donor, of which 15% to 20% were non-productive. Using immunosequencing, the study profiled T cell repertoires from approximately 700 subjects and related those repertoires to cytomegalovirus serostatus. Along with the approximately 620-subject first cohort, a separate validation cohort of over a hundred different subjects was used. An earlier analysis of approximately 630 of the donors applied high-throughput TCR beta sequencing to assess whether each TCR beta V gene segment acted as functional or pseudogenic. The study aimed to test whether cataloging public T cell receptors could reveal signatures of past pathogen exposure. Of the approximately 400 genotyped donors, 75% to 85% were placed in the genetic ancestry cluster associated with self-reported Caucasian donors. Donor age, sex, ethnicity and CMV serostatus were compiled alongside the repertoire data. Four or five DR-DQ haplotypes were handled as single units for association and clustering because linkage in the cohort was strong. The later analysis used no new phenotypic data to find candidate immune exposures, relying instead on TCR beta sequences and their occurrence across donors. Genome-wide SNP genotypes for about three fifths of the roughly 700 donors were used in a later genetic analysis, which treated that subset as a discovery cohort. An early release covering about 600 HLA-typed donors comprised approximately 290 gigabases of sequencing data and roughly 85 million unique TCR sequences. To study patterns of TCR occurrence, a later analysis re-analyzed previously published TCR beta repertoires from 500 to 850 donors and added high-resolution HLA genotyping. The number of donors typed differed by locus, with roughly 629-640 for A, B, C, DRB1 and DQB1, 522 for DQA1, under 610 for DPA1, and some 440 for DPB1. Class I and class II HLA loci were covered by the typing at four-digit resolution. Here is what the overall study found, with its caveats: A further reported finding was that TCR beta sequences accurately predicted the HLA-A and HLA-B alleles for most subjects in the first cohort. Presence/absence analyses assumed roughly uniform sequencing depth across donors, an assumption that may not hold. According to the authors, the approach could potentially be generalized to other disease states and immunological phenotypes. According to a later analysis, most CMV-associated TCR beta chains appeared to be HLA-restricted, and the HLA associations seemed to be driven largely by CMV exposure. Compared with the approximately 700-donor mean, donors in an Asian-associated ancestry cluster had fewer N-insertions in productive TCRs, according to a later genetic analysis. A cluster of highly shared sequence variants was judged likely to be a technical artifact of the sequencing pipeline. This cohort had only TCR beta chains sequenced, and the lack of alpha or paired-chain data limited which features could be detected. In a later analysis, the rate of TCR association differed among HLA loci, with DRB1 alleles having the most associated TCRs and HLA-C alleles having the fewest. In the study, around 150 TCR beta chains were listed as associated with cytomegalovirus. While some public TCRs were present in many individuals, most TCR sequences turned up only very rarely across donors. Because counts were too low, some 17 rarely observed V segments, including chromosome 9 orphons, were left out of the earlier analysis of about 500 of the donors. When HLA alleles, especially DR and DQ, strongly co-occurred, attributing TCR associations to individual alleles was difficult. Cytomegalovirus status was reported to be diagnosed by the classifier with high specificity and sensitivity in both the original and validation cohorts. The only immune exposure information available for the cohort was CMV serostatus. Some IMGT-functional V segments, including TRBV6-2 and TRBV6-3, could not be told apart with the 87-base-pair reads, so those segments were excluded. Linkage disequilibrium might explain the correlated functional status among segregating V segments, but an unknown experimental factor could not be ruled out. In a later analysis, HLA-associated TCR beta chains were found to be more clonally expanded and to have lower generation probabilities than equally common non-associated chains. Specific HLA alleles were associated with over 15,000 TCR beta sequences at a false discovery rate of 0.05 in a later analysis. Because HLA typing was unavailable for some donors at each locus, only the typed subset was used in association tests. In a later analysis, several top co-occurrence clusters were reported to appear linked to parvovirus B19, influenza, CMV and Epstein-Barr virus. Three of the identified cytomegalovirus-associated TCR beta chains were confirmed in vitro to be specific for cytomegalovirus antigens. An earlier analysis of 450 to 750 of the donors showed that most TCR beta V segments appeared in productive rearrangements either about 87% or about 30% of the time, which broadly matched IMGT annotations. An association between a missense DCLRE1C variant and V-gene and J-gene trimming of TCR beta chains was found in a later genetic analysis and replicated in an independent cohort.

In its sample, this clone was seen a few times. There is no known antigen for this receptor. Base quality data are lacking; no much larger clone is found one base away. Library preparation used the immunoSEQ multiplex PCR assay. For the multiplex PCR, a mixture combining 60 forward primers for TCR Vbeta segments and 13 reverse primers for TCR Jbeta segments was used. The CDR3 region of rearranged TCR beta genes was amplified from genomic DNA with a multiplex PCR assay. The Illumina HiSeq System was used to sequence the amplified TCR beta libraries as 87-base-pair reads. Per the source publication's procedure: A later analysis tallied roughly 80 million unique TCR beta chains across the roughly 610 repertoires, and around 12 million of those chains were shared by two or more donors. Raw reads were error-corrected and collapsed into unique sequences by a nearest-neighbor algorithm in which closely related sequences were merged to remove PCR and sequencing errors. V, D and J gene segments were assigned by aligning CDR3 sequences to IMGT reference sequences. For a sequence to be retained, at least a six-nucleotide match to both a V gene segment and a J gene segment was required. A rearrangement was called productive if the CDR3 had no stop codons and remained in frame with V and J, and every other rearrangement was called non-productive. Following IMGT convention, CDR3 was defined as the stretch from the second conserved V-encoded cysteine up to the conserved J-encoded phenylalanine. In an earlier analysis of just under 600 of the donors, sequences lacking an unambiguous match to a single V gene segment were excluded. In an earlier analysis of almost 600 of the donors, a V segment was called functional when productive rearrangements were above 56.7%, and segregating when the standard deviation between donors exceeded 5%. To diagnose cytomegalovirus status from the catalog of TCR beta chain sequences, a statistical classification framework was built. In a later analysis, V and J genes were assigned by comparing TCR nucleotide sequences against IMGT/GENE-DB human TR gene sequences. The TCRdist pipeline was used in a later analysis to assign CDR3 sequences and most-parsimonious VDJ recombination scenarios. In a later analysis, every TCR beta chain was defined by the combination of its CDR3 amino acid sequence and its V-gene family, and reads without a unique V-gene family were dropped. As a way to deal with suspected cross-contamination and a sequencing artifact, a later analysis dropped approximately 590 nucleotide sequences that were highly shared and had low generation probability. A later analysis calculated a clonal expansion index for each public chain from normalized within-repertoire ranks of inferred template counts. In a later analysis, generation probabilities were computed with a VDJ recombination model fitted to out-of-frame rearrangements, and the resulting probabilities were checked against IGoR. In a later analysis, hypergeometric tests were used to score TCR-TCR, TCR-HLA and TCR-CMV co-occurrence, with a repertoire-size bias correction applied to TCR pairs. A later analysis estimated false discovery rates by permuting HLA or CMV assignments 20 times. A later analysis grouped co-occurring TCRs with DBSCAN, adding TCRdist sequence similarity when clustering within HLA-allele-positive subsets. Co-occurrence clustering excluded repertoires with fewer than 30,000 or more than 120,000 public chains, plus five with anomalous nucleotide sharing. TCRdb stores this immuneACCESS table with in-frame sequences only. Part of the clones is absent; in the studies checked, under half of the shortfall reflects unresolved V genes, and no reason is known for the rest. D and trimming come from the DNA, and the V and J calls and clone size come from that table. The sample table holds 200,000 or so clones, of which around 85% were seen once. 0.22% of the sample comes from the top ten.

After removal of 0 bases from V and 6 bases from J, the junction retains 4 bases not matched to a gene. CDR1 and CDR2 are read off the germline V gene as MNHEY and SVGAGI. From its cysteine to its phenylalanine, the CDR3 spans 16 amino acids. CDR3 DNA is the only sequence kept; it has 48 bases, read in frame from the first base. In total, just over 650 healthy bone marrow donors made up the cohort. Cohort members were all nominally healthy when sampled, although unrecorded immune exposures were likely present. The donor tested CMV seronegative, placing the donor among the 350 or so seronegative members of the cohort. A peripheral blood sample was provided by each donor, and peripheral blood mononuclear cells were used for TCR beta sequencing. Genomic DNA extraction from the blood cell samples was performed with the Qiagen DNeasy Blood Extraction Kit.

The TCR comes from a girl aged 2 to 9 in good health and CMV-seronegative. The rearranged chain carries TRBV6-5 and TRBJ2-1; 11 of the junction bases match TRBD2. The sequencing input was PBMCs. CDR3 region: CASSYSKLAGVNEQFF. Read as DNA, the sequence is TGTGCCAGCAGTTACTCTAAACTAGCGGGAGTCAATGAGCAGTTCTTC.